The 20 T cell receptor beta chains presented below share a single source sample, sequenced in a study of shared clonotypes between healthy human individuals. The assay was immunoSEQ multiplex PCR, and TCRdb's table has in-frame clones only and misses some. This sample has 1.4 million or so clones, with approximately 98.5% found just once. The source material was naive CD4+ T cells sorted from blood. Subset given: CD45RA+ positively selected. The receptor set was obtained from a young man in good health.

Comment on this clone: Other DNA sequences from this sample encode an identical CDR3 as well. The V call is TRBV9, the J call TRBJ2-7; 7 bases are shared with TRBD1. The V gene end was trimmed by 3 bases and the J gene end by 2 bases; junction bases not matched to a gene: 5. The V gene's germline CDR1 is SGDLS and CDR2 YYNGEE. This CDR3 region has 14 residues. CDR3 nucleotides: TGTGCCAGCAGCGCAAGACAGGGCCCCTACGAGCAGTACTTC. It yields the protein CASSARQGPYEQYF.

The J gene is TRBJ2-7, the V gene TRBV10-3, with D unclear. This CDR3 is 12 amino acids long. V lost 5 bases and J lost 0, with 5 bases in between. Germline CDR1 ENHRY, CDR2 SYGVKD. The DNA for the CDR3 is TGTGCCATCAGTAAAACCTCCTACGAGCAGTACTTC. It translates to CAISKTSYEQYF.

This chain joins TRBV6-5 and TRBJ2-7, with TRBD1 identical over 10 bases. Germline V gene lookup returns CDR1 MNHEY and CDR2 SVGAGI. The CDR3 is made up of 15 amino acids. V was clipped by 6 bases and J by 6 bases; unmatched bases: 11. Here the CDR3 reads CASREPGTGVREQYF. CDR3 bases: TGTGCCAGCAGGGAGCCCGGGACAGGGGTTCGCGAGCAGTACTTC.

In this sample, this clone turned up once. The chain couples TRBV28 to TRBJ2-2; tentative D call: TRBD2 (5 bases). The CDR3 covers 15 residues. Looked up from germline, CDR1 is MDHEN and CDR2 is SYDVKM. With 3 bases removed from V and 5 bases from J, the gap between germline ends came to 13 bases. The CDR3 DNA reads TGTGCCAGCAGTTTCGGACGCGGGCTTACCGGGGAGCTGTTTTTT. Its protein is CASSFGRGLTGELFF.

As regards this clone: This same CDR3 is encoded by further DNA sequences in the sample. The V gene is TRBV5-1, the J gene TRBJ1-1; no firm D call. Trimming cost V 0 bases and J 4 bases, with 7 bases left between them. CDR1 is SGHRS, CDR2 YFSETQ, per germline. The CDR3 length is 13 residues. The CDR3 sequence is CASSLVESTEAFF. DNA of the CDR3: TGCGCCAGCAGCTTGGTTGAGTCCACTGAAGCTTTCTTT.

This chain links TRBV6-5 with TRBJ1-4; TRBD1 matches at 7 bases. Germline V gene sequence: CDR1 MNHEY, CDR2 SVGAGI. V shed 5 bases, J shed 1 base, and the junction held 4 bases outside the gene matches. The CDR3 contains 15 residues. The CDR3 is CASSQGQQTNEKLFF. The CDR3 coding sequence is TGTGCCAGCAGTCAGGGACAGCAAACTAATGAAAAACTGTTTTTT.

The V and J genes are TRBV9 and TRBJ2-2, with 7 bases lining up with TRBD2. The germline V gene has CDR1 SGDLS and CDR2 YYNGEE. Trimming at V came to 5 bases and at J to 4 bases, leaving 8 bases not matched to a gene. The CDR3 runs to 15 residues. In DNA, the CDR3 is TGTGCCAGCAGGCGCGACCTAGCGGTCACCGGGGAGCTGTTTTTT. This sequence encodes CASRRDLAVTGELFF.

The chain couples TRBV18 to TRBJ1-4; 9 nucleotides agree with TRBD1. Per the germline V gene, CDR1 is KGHSH and CDR2 is LQKENI. The length of the CDR3 is 13 residues. The J segment lost 6 bases and the V segment lost 8 bases, leaving 4 bases of the junction unmatched. The CDR3 region has the DNA TGTGCCAGCACTAGACAGGGGGATGAAAAACTGTTTTTT. As protein: CASTRQGDEKLFF. Full variable domain (remainder filled in from reference TRBV18 and TRBJ1-4): NAGVMQNPRHLVRRRGQEARLRCSPMKGHSHVYWYRQLPEEGLKFMVYLQKENIIDESGMPKERFSAEFPKEGPSILRIQQVVRGDSAAYFCASTRQGDEKLFFGSGTQLSVL.

This chain links TRBV7-8 with TRBJ1-2, with D perhaps TRBD1 (5 bases). V lost 0 bases, J lost 2 bases, and 10 bases lay in between. This CDR3 has 15 amino acids. The germline gives CDR1 SGHVS, CDR2 FQNEAQ. The CDR3 loop is CASSLAPTANYGYTF. The CDR3 DNA reads TGTGCCAGCAGCTTAGCGCCGACAGCCAACTATGGCTACACCTTC.

The gene calls are TRBV5-1 and TRBJ2-7; possibly TRBD1 for D (5 bases). The CDR3 spans 15 residues. Germline V gene lookup returns CDR1 SGHRS and CDR2 YFSETQ. V lost 1 base and J 4 bases, leaving 15 bases between the germline ends. CDR3: CASSLFVGPDYEQYF. Here the CDR3 DNA reads TGCGCCAGCAGCTTGTTCGTGGGGCCGGATTACGAGCAGTACTTC.

The rearrangement uses TRBV27 and TRBJ1-1; D may be TRBD1 (5 bases). V lost 4 bases and J 5 bases, leaving 11 bases between the germline ends. Germline values: CDR1 MNHEY, CDR2 SMNVEV (reference sequence). The CDR3 loop spans 13 amino acids. The CDR3 bases are TGTGCCAGCAGTTGGGGGGGAGGAACTGAAGCTTTCTTT. Protein sequence: CASSWGGGTEAFF.

The chain couples TRBV7-2 to TRBJ2-2; possibly TRBD1 or TRBD2 for D (5 bases each). CDR1 and CDR2 from the germline V gene are SGHTA and FQGNSA. The CDR3 is 14 amino acids. The ends were cut back, 10 bases at V and 1 base at J, with 13 bases in the middle. The CDR3 nucleotides read TGTGCCACGAGAGGGGTGGGGAACACCGGGGAGCTGTTTTTT. Translated, it gives CATRGVGNTGELFF.

The chain joins TRBV29-1 to TRBJ2-7; no firm D call. This CDR3 is built from 12 residues. CDR1 and CDR2 (germline): SQVTM, ANQGSEA. Trimming pared 4 bases from V and 2 bases from J, leaving 9 bases between. CDR3 protein: CSVGSATYEQYF. CDR3 nucleotide sequence: TGCAGCGTTGGGTCTGCTACCTACGAGCAGTACTTC.

This chain uses TRBV30 with TRBJ1-1, with D uncertain. CDR1 is GTSNPN, CDR2 SVGIG, per germline (reference sequence). The CDR3 has 13 amino acids. V dropped 2 bases and J dropped 0 bases, with 7 bases sitting between them. The CDR3 region is CAWSLAVNTEAFF. Written as DNA, the CDR3 is TGTGCCTGGAGTCTTGCGGTGAACACTGAAGCTTTCTTT.

This rearrangement joins TRBV28 to TRBJ2-7; the match to TRBD1 covers 7 bases. Germline-derived CDR1 and CDR2 are MDHEN and SYDVKM. J gave up 2 bases and V 5 bases, and 9 bases lay outside the gene matches. The CDR3 sequence is 15 residues long. The CDR3: CASSTLGQLAYEQYF. The CDR3 nucleotides are TGTGCCAGCAGTACCTTGGGACAGCTAGCCTACGAGCAGTACTTC.

J is TRBJ2-7 and V is TRBV7-6; no definite D call. V dropped 5 bases and J dropped 6 bases, with 14 bases sitting between them. The CDR3 is 13 residues long. Looked up from germline, CDR1 is SGHVS and CDR2 is FNYEAQ. CDR3 in amino acids: CASSPRDFTEQYF. The CDR3, as DNA: TGTGCCAGCAGCCCCCGAGACTTTACCGAGCAGTACTTC. The entire variable domain, with the rest obtained from reference TRBV7-6 and TRBJ2-7, is as follows: GAGVSQSPRYKVTKRGQDVALRCDPISGHVSLYWYRQALGQGPEFLTYFNYEAQQDKSGLPNDRFSAERPEGSISTLTIQRTEQRDSAMYRCASSPRDFTEQYFGPGTRLTVT.

This clone appeared once. This chain uses TRBV11-2 with TRBJ2-7; tentatively, D is TRBD1 (6 bases). The CDR3 loop spans 13 amino acids. CDR1 and CDR2 (germline): SGHAT, FQNNGV. V gave up 4 bases and J gave up 2 bases, with 9 bases separating them. DNA of the CDR3: TGTGCCAGCAGCTCGGACAGAACCTACGAGCAGTACTTC. Encoded protein: CASSSDRTYEQYF.

The chain has TRBV28 and TRBJ1-2; 7 bases agree with TRBD1. The CDR3 contains 14 residues. In germline, CDR1 is MDHEN, CDR2 SYDVKM. J lost 8 bases, V lost 6 bases, and 12 bases had no gene match. CDR3 in amino acids: CASSPGTVSVGYTF. The CDR3 region has the DNA TGTGCCAGCAGCCCTGGGACAGTCAGTGTAGGCTACACCTTC.

This clone was seen just once. V usage is TRBV11-3 and J usage is TRBJ2-7; weak D call: TRBD1 (5 bases). The CDR3 has 12 residues. Germline values: CDR1 SGHNT, CDR2 YENEEA. V was pared by 4 bases and J by 4 bases, with 8 bases between. Written as DNA, the CDR3 is TGTGCCAGCAGCTCCGCAGGGTACGAGCAGTACTTC. Translated, it gives CASSSAGYEQYF.

In regard to this clone: Germline is not matched at one junction end, which may reflect a read error. The CDR3 is CARSRDLEPQHF. The CDR3 DNA is TGTGCCCGCAGCCGAGACCTTGAGCCCCAGCATTTT. The gene calls are TRBV7-9 and TRBJ1-5; D not resolved. This CDR3 contains 12 residues. Germline values: CDR1 SEHNR, CDR2 FQNEAQ (reference sequence).